The sequence of this T cell receptor beta chain was determined in a study of blood T cell repertoires in COVID-19. Study overall: Some COVID-19 samples were acute and others convalescent; all came from the United States, Italy and Spain. PBMCs, B-cell-depleted T cells, or T cells provided the cDNA or gDNA that made up the material.

The CDR3 length is 17 residues. Trimming cost V 7 bases and J 0 bases; bases outside gene matches: 9. Germline assignment: CDR1 MDHEN and CDR2 SYDVKM. Per the authors' pipeline: For nucleated cells, counts were estimated from reference gene primer amplification. Libraries were prepared by immunoSEQ multiplex PCR; TCRdb keeps only in-frame clonotypes and omits some of them. V, J and clone size are those of that table, while D and trimming were read from the DNA. The sample carries 90,000 to 120,000 clones, approximately 92% recorded once. The sequencing input was peripheral blood. J is TRBJ2-1 and V is TRBV28; TRBD2 agrees at 10 bases. The origin of this receptor is an older man with acute or convalescent COVID-19. Here the CDR3 DNA reads TGTGCCAGCAACCTAGCGGGAGAGCTAGGCTCCTACAATGAGCAGTTCTTC. As protein: CASNLAGELGSYNEQFF.